The clone carrying this TCR beta chain has just a few counts. Antigen unknown. The data originate from a study of T cells in Graves' hyperthyroidism and ophthalmopathy. Broader study findings: It was a median about seven months before onset that the model predicted ophthalmopathy. Peripheral blood also featured most of the thyroid clonotypes expanded above 0.001.

From RNA transcripts, TCR beta CDR3 regions were amplified. Using the HTBI primer set, a first-round RT-PCR was run on the TCR CDR3. Each CDR3 protein is one row after TCRdb ran MiXCR on the multiplex PCR reads. This repertoire shows approximately 600,000 distinct CDR3 sequences, approximately 15% found once; its top ten account for roughly 7%. Lactation, pregnancy, other autoimmune disease or uncontrolled infection led to exclusion of patients. Diagnostic assessment was based on clinical symptoms, serum thyroxine and TRAb, thyroid ultrasound and orbital computed tomography. The trim removed 0 bases at V and 9 bases at J, leaving 9 bases unmatched. The CDR3 is 16 residues long. Per the germline V gene, CDR1 is DFQATT and CDR2 is SNEGSKA (reference sequence).

The chain couples TRBV20-1 to TRBJ1-6; 9 bases map to TRBD1. The sample consisted of blood. This clonotype was sampled from a young woman with Graves' ophthalmopathy. The CDR3 is CSARDLRQGDGSPLHF. CDR3 sequence (DNA): TGCAGTGCTAGAGATTTGAGACAGGGGGACGGTTCACCCCTCCACTTT.